The 27 T cell receptor beta chains reported below all come from one sample, sequenced in a study of blood T cell repertoires in COVID-19 (TCRdb year 2020). Library prep was done by the immunoSEQ multiplex PCR assay. This is the immuneACCESS table as TCRdb keeps it, with only in-frame sequences that have V and J called. A part of the clones is gone; compared with another copy, unresolved V genes explain less than half, and the rest is unexplained. The sample yields tens of thousands of clones; approximately 84% were counted once. About 37% of the sample rests with the top ten. Sequencing was performed on peripheral blood. Source of these receptors: a man aged 65 to 79 with acute or convalescent COVID-19.

V is TRBV11-3 and J is TRBJ2-2, with D maybe TRBD1 (6 bases). This CDR3 is built from 14 residues. Germline-derived CDR1 and CDR2 are SGHNT and YENEEA. Trimming shortened V by 6 bases and J by 1 base, and 9 bases separated the two germline ends. CDR3 coding DNA: TGTGCCAGCAGGTGGGGACAGAACACCGGGGAGCTGTTTTTT. Translating gives CASRWGQNTGELFF.

This clone was seen a single time. This chain links TRBV11-2 with TRBJ2-7, with TRBD2 matching over 7 bases. Germline values: CDR1 SGHAT, CDR2 FQNNGV. Trimming removed 3 bases from V and 2 bases from J; junction bases left unmatched: 7. CDR3 length: 15 residues. The CDR3 bases are TGTGCCAGCAGCTTTGGGGGGGAGGCCACCTACGAGCAGTACTTC. It yields the protein CASSFGGEATYEQYF.

This chain uses TRBV7-2 with TRBJ2-3; 10 nucleotides line up with TRBD2. The CDR3 loop spans 17 amino acids. From germline, CDR1 is SGHTA and CDR2 FQGNSA. Trimming at V came to 7 bases and at J to 2 bases, leaving 12 bases not matched to a gene. CDR3 sequence reads: CASIPGSGRALTDTQYF. The DNA for the CDR3 is TGTGCCAGCATCCCGGGAAGCGGGAGGGCCCTCACAGATACGCAGTATTTT.

Details on this clone: One end of the junction is discordant with germline, which a read error may explain. V and J are TRBV7-2 and TRBJ2-1, with 7 bases identical to TRBD1. The CDR3 covers 15 residues. Germline values: CDR1 SGHTA, CDR2 FQGNSA. CDR3 loop: CASTIKGAPLNEQFF. The DNA of the CDR3 is TGTGCAAGCACCATTAAGGGGGCTCCCTTAAATGAGCAGTTCTTC.

The rearrangement links TRBV5-1 to TRBJ2-1, with D maybe TRBD2 (7 bases). Germline CDR1 SGHRS, CDR2 YFSETQ. Trimming pared 1 base from V and 7 bases from J, leaving 15 bases between. The CDR3 length is 15 residues. In nucleotides, the CDR3 is TGCGCCAGCAGCTTGCTGGGGGGGGGCGCGAATGAGCAGTTCTTC. Protein product: CASSLLGGGANEQFF.

This chain connects TRBV4-3 to TRBJ2-7; TRBD1 matches 7 bases. Germline-derived CDR1 and CDR2 are LGHNA and YSLEER. Trimming took 4 bases from V and 7 from J; bases not matched to a gene: 16. The CDR3 loop spans 16 amino acids. In nucleotides, the CDR3 is TGCGCCAGCAGCCCGGGGACAGCCAGGCCATTGAGAGAGCAGTACTTC. Translating it yields CASSPGTARPLREQYF.

The chain combines TRBV7-2 with TRBJ1-4; the D is unclear. Trimming shortened V by 3 bases and J by 6 bases, and 11 bases separated the two germline ends. Germline-derived CDR1 and CDR2 are SGHTA and FQGNSA. CDR3 size: 14 residues. CDR3 sequence: CASSLRWGDEKLFF. The CDR3, as DNA: TGTGCCAGCAGCTTGCGGTGGGGAGATGAAAAACTGTTTTTT.

This sequence joins TRBV15 and TRBJ1-2; perhaps TRBD1 as D (5 bases). The CDR3 totals 14 residues. V was trimmed by 1 base and J by 2 bases, leaving 8 bases between them. The germline gives CDR1 LNHNV, CDR2 YYDKDF (reference sequence). DNA for the CDR3: TGTGCCACCAGCAGAGGACAGCTGAACTATGGCTACACCTTC. It codes for CATSRGQLNYGYTF.

This chain links TRBV29-1 with TRBJ2-7, with D possibly being TRBD1 (6 bases). Germline V gene data show CDR1 as SQVTM and CDR2 as ANQGSEA. The CDR3 loop spans 13 amino acids. Trimming stripped 8 bases from V and 0 bases from J, with 14 bases between. The CDR3 here is CSTPGTNSYEQYF. CDR3 DNA: TGCAGCACACCCGGGACAAACTCCTACGAGCAGTACTTC.

V gene TRBV27 combines with J gene TRBJ2-3; TRBD2 agrees at 16 bases. This CDR3 spans 17 amino acids. Germline CDR1 is MNHEY and CDR2 is SMNVEV (reference sequence). The junction had 4 bases not matched to a gene; V was cut back by 4 bases and J by 3 bases. The CDR3 bases are TGTGCCAGCAGTTCGTGGGGACTAGCGGGGGGGACAGATACGCAGTATTTT. Amino acids: CASSSWGLAGGTDTQYF.

The chain joins TRBV6-5 to TRBJ1-3; a weak D match, TRBD1 (6 bases). Germline CDR1 and CDR2: MNHEY and SVGAGI. With 7 bases removed from V and 0 bases from J, the gap between germline ends came to 10 bases. The CDR3 totals 14 residues. CDR3 sequence reads: CASTRGTSGNTIYF. CDR3 DNA: TGTGCCAGCACCAGGGGTACCTCTGGAAACACCATATATTTT.

This clone is a singleton in its sample. The rearrangement links TRBV9 to TRBJ1-2, with D possibly matching TRBD1 (5 bases). From germline, CDR1 is SGDLS and CDR2 YYNGEE. Deletions cut 2 bases from V and 3 bases from J, with 8 bases between. The CDR3 runs to 13 residues. Here the CDR3 DNA reads TGTGCCAGCAGCGTTGGGGGGGACTATGGCTACACCTTC. Translation gives CASSVGGDYGYTF.

The chain employs TRBV4-2 and TRBJ1-4; tentatively, D is TRBD1 (6 bases). The V end was cut by 1 base, the J end by 7 bases, with 16 bases between. The CDR3 has 16 amino acids. CDR1 is LGHNA, CDR2 YNFKEQ, per germline. CDR3 DNA: TGTGCCAGCAGCCAAGGGCCGGGGGGGGCCGGTGAAAAACTGTTTTTT. Amino acid sequence: CASSQGPGGAGEKLFF.

V usage is TRBV27 and J usage is TRBJ2-4; TRBD2 is a possible D gene (7 bases). V dropped 5 bases and J dropped 7 bases, with 15 bases sitting between them. The CDR3 spans 14 residues. Germline CDR1 and CDR2: MNHEY and SMNVEV (reference sequence). CDR3 in DNA: TGTGCCAGCAGTGAAGGGGGGGTTATTAACATTCAGTACTTC. Its protein product is CASSEGGVINIQYF.

V usage is TRBV6-2 or TRBV6-3 and J usage is TRBJ2-7; 7 nucleotides agree with TRBD1. With 5 bases clipped from V and 7 bases from J, the junction kept 8 bases outside the gene matches. The CDR3 is 13 residues long. Per the germline V gene, CDR1 is MNHEY and CDR2 is SVGEGT. The CDR3 sequence: CASSPRTGREQYF. As DNA, the CDR3 is TGTGCCAGCAGTCCCAGGACAGGTCGGGAGCAGTACTTC.

The chain joins TRBV5-1 to TRBJ1-5; 7 bases map to TRBD1. This CDR3 has 15 amino acids. Per germline, CDR1 SGHRS and CDR2 YFSETQ. V was clipped by 4 bases and J by 2 bases; unmatched bases: 6. The CDR3 is CASSPTTGGNQPQHF. The CDR3 DNA sequence: TGCGCCAGCAGCCCCACCACAGGGGGCAATCAGCCCCAGCATTTT.

V gene TRBV18 combines with J gene TRBJ2-5, with D tentatively TRBD2 (6 bases). CDR1 KGHSH and CDR2 LQKENI come from the germline V gene. V was pared by 3 bases and J by 5 bases, with 13 bases between. The CDR3 has 14 amino acids. Here the CDR3 DNA reads TGTGCCAGCTCACCTAGCGGAACCGGGGAGACCCAGTACTTC. It codes for CASSPSGTGETQYF.

This clone was observed a few times. The chain uses TRBV28 and TRBJ2-1; D might be TRBD2 (6 bases). Trimming took 6 bases from V and 8 from J, leaving 14 bases between them. Germline values: CDR1 MDHEN, CDR2 SYDVKM. The CDR3 has 13 residues. In nucleotides, the CDR3 is TGTGCCAGCAGCGTCGGGAGTGGGGATGAGCAGTTCTTC. Its protein is CASSVGSGDEQFF.

This chain connects TRBV27 to TRBJ2-1, with 10 nucleotides matching TRBD1. Germline V gives CDR1 MNHEY, CDR2 SMNVEV (reference sequence). The CDR3 totals 13 residues. The V and J ends lost 7 bases and 5 bases, in that order; junction bases with no gene match: 2. CDR3 sequence reads: CASTDRGDNEQFF. Written as DNA, the CDR3 is TGTGCCAGCACGGACAGGGGGGACAATGAGCAGTTCTTC.

The chain is built from TRBV5-4 and TRBJ2-2; no definite D call. The CDR3 is 15 amino acids. Trimming pared 3 bases from V and 1 base from J, leaving 10 bases between. Germline V lookup: CDR1 SGHNT, CDR2 YYREEE (reference sequence). The CDR3 sequence: CASSSPPGNTGELFF. Here the CDR3 DNA reads TGTGCCAGCAGCTCCCCACCAGGGAACACCGGGGAGCTGTTTTTT.

This clone was detected once. The CDR3 loop reads CASSPNYEQYF. In DNA form, the CDR3 reads TGTGCCAGCAGTCCCAACTACGAGCAGTACTTC. The genes are TRBV2 and TRBJ2-7, with unresolved D. Germline V gives CDR1 SNHLY, CDR2 FYNNEI. The CDR3 runs 11 residues. The ends were cut back, 5 bases at V and 3 bases at J, with 5 bases in the middle.

The chain couples TRBV18 to TRBJ2-3, with 8 bases that match TRBD2. The junction had 3 bases not matched to a gene; V was cut back by 6 bases and J by 1 base. CDR3 length: 14 amino acids. Germline CDR1 is KGHSH and CDR2 is LQKENI. The CDR3 loop reads CASSQTSGTDTQYF. CDR3 nucleotides: TGTGCCAGCTCCCAGACTAGCGGCACAGATACGCAGTATTTT.

The chain carries TRBV6-5 and TRBJ2-7, with TRBD1 identical over 9 bases. J lost 1 base, V lost 6 bases, and 7 bases had no gene match. The CDR3 runs 15 residues. Germline V gives CDR1 MNHEY, CDR2 SVGAGI. The CDR3 DNA reads as TGTGCCAGCAGCCCAATACAGGGGGCTTCCTACGAGCAGTACTTC. Amino acid sequence: CASSPIQGASYEQYF.

This sequence joins TRBV5-1 and TRBJ2-7; 7 bases map to TRBD1. Germline V gene lookup returns CDR1 SGHRS and CDR2 YFSETQ. The CDR3 runs 15 residues. Losses at the gene ends were 4 bases for V and 0 bases for J; bases not matched to a gene: 7. CDR3 sequence reads: CASSLSTGNSYEQYF. CDR3 DNA sequence: TGCGCCAGCAGCCTGTCGACAGGGAACTCCTACGAGCAGTACTTC.

The chain combines TRBV3-1 (or the pseudogene TRBV3-2) with TRBJ2-1; 7 nucleotides match TRBD2. Germline CDR1 reads LGHDT; CDR2 reads YNNKEL (reference sequence). CDR3 length: 14 amino acids. V shed 4 bases, J shed 5 bases, and the junction held 5 bases outside the gene matches. The CDR3 reads CASSPLAGDNEQFF. The CDR3 region has the DNA TGTGCCAGCAGCCCCCTTGCGGGGGACAATGAGCAGTTCTTC.

J is TRBJ1-1 and V is TRBV6-2 or TRBV6-3, with 8 bases fitting TRBD1. CDR3 length: 16 residues. In germline, CDR1 is MNHEY, CDR2 SVGEGT. V shed 0 bases and J 0 bases; nucleotides not matched to a gene: 3. As DNA, the CDR3 is TGTGCCAGCAGTTACTCGCAGGGGGCGTTGAACACTGAAGCTTTCTTT. Amino acids: CASSYSQGALNTEAFF.

For the CDR3, the DNA is TGCGCCAGCAGCTCCGCGTGGGGGGAAAACGAAAAACTGTTTTTT. It yields the protein CASSSAWGENEKLFF. The rearrangement links TRBV5-1 to TRBJ1-4; D may be TRBD1 (5 bases). Germline CDR1 reads SGHRS; CDR2 reads YFSETQ. The CDR3 consists of 15 residues. Trimming left V 3 bases short and J 8 bases short, with 17 bases between. Complete variable domain (other parts from reference TRBV5-1 and TRBJ1-4): KAGVTQTPRYLIKTRGQQVTLSCSPISGHRSVSWYQQTPGQGLQFLFEYFSETQRNKGNFPGRFSGRQFSNSRSEMNVSTLELGDSALYLCASSSAWGENEKLFFGSGTQLSVL.